This is a list of T cell receptor beta chains from one sample in a study of T cell changes during pregnancy in multiple sclerosis. Repertoires were generated with immunoSEQ multiplex PCR, while TCRdb's copy carries only in-frame clones and drops some. This table has around 34,000 clones, 75% to 90% appearing once. Specimen: CD8+ T cells from peripheral blood mononuclear cells, collected after pregnancy. The source is a female donor with multiple sclerosis, enrolled in a pregnancy study. Each CDR3 is given with its conserved first and last residue. D genes are given only for firm matches. Size tells how often a clone was seen (once, few, many) or the class of an expanded clone, and some rows leave it out.

j_call | v_call | clone_size | d_call | cdr3_aa | cdr3_nt
TRBJ2-7 | TRBV6-6 | - | TRBD2 | CASGGVREESYEQYF | TGTGCCAGCGGGGGGGTCAGGGAAGAATCCTACGAGCAGTACTTC
TRBJ1-2 | TRBV5-6 | - | - | CASSSGGDYGYTF | TGTGCCAGCAGCTCGGGGGGCGACTATGGCTACACCTTC
TRBJ2-3 | TRBV12-5 | - | TRBD1 | CASGLPRQGISTDTQYF | TGTGCTAGTGGTTTACCTCGACAGGGGATTAGCACAGATACGCAGTATTTT
TRBJ1-3 | TRBV6-1 | - | TRBD1 | CASSEGQGIDTIYF | TGTGCCAGCAGCGAGGGACAGGGAATAGACACCATATATTTT
TRBJ2-2 | TRBV12-5 | - | TRBD1 | CASGPPSGTGRAGELFF | TGTGCTAGTGGTCCCCCTTCCGGGACAGGGAGGGCCGGGGAGCTGTTTTTT
TRBJ2-1 | TRBV7-6 | - | TRBD1 | CASSTTGGSEQFF | TGTGCCAGCAGCACTACAGGGGGAAGTGAGCAGTTCTTC
TRBJ2-5 | TRBV9 | once | TRBD2 | CASSTPSGGASETQYF | TGTGCCAGCAGCACTCCTAGCGGGGGAGCCTCGGAGACCCAGTACTTC
TRBJ1-6 | TRBV30 | - | - | CASSRAGDASPLHF | TGTGCCTCTAGTAGGGCAGGGGATGCTTCACCCCTCCACTTT
TRBJ1-2 | TRBV28 | - | - | CASSYPGQSLYGYTF | TGTGCCAGCAGTTATCCTGGACAGAGCCTCTATGGCTACACCTTC
TRBJ2-3 | TRBV27 | - | TRBD2 | CASTERGSTDTQYF | TGTGCCAGCACGGAGCGGGGGAGCACAGATACGCAGTATTTT
TRBJ2-7 | TRBV5-5 | once | - | CASSWTLSREYDEQYF | TGTGCCAGCAGCTGGACTCTTTCTCGGGAATATGACGAGCAGTACTTC
TRBJ1-1 | TRBV10-2 | - | - | CASSALNAGTEAFF | TGCGCCAGCAGTGCCTTGAACGCGGGCACTGAAGCTTTCTTT
TRBJ1-4 | TRBV19 | - | - | CASSPTPLTDFNEKLFF | TGTGCCAGTAGCCCGACTCCTTTGACGGACTTTAATGAAAAACTGTTTTTT
TRBJ1-2 | TRBV9 | - | TRBD1 | CASSVDKNRGKDGYTF | TGTGCCAGCAGCGTAGATAAAAACAGGGGGAAGGATGGCTACACCTTC
TRBJ2-5 | TRBV27 | - | TRBD2 | CASSPGTSGGETQYF | TGTGCCAGCAGTCCTGGGACTAGCGGGGGTGAGACCCAGTACTTC
TRBJ2-6 | TRBV6-5 | few | - | CASSSEVAGANVLTF | TGTGCCAGCAGTTCGGAGGTTGCTGGGGCCAACGTCCTGACTTTC
TRBJ2-2 | TRBV4-1 | few | - | CASGLANTGELFF | TGCGCCAGCGGTCTAGCGAACACCGGGGAGCTGTTTTTT
TRBJ2-4 | TRBV4-3 | - | TRBD2 | CASSQGSGGAKNIQYF | TGCGCCAGCAGCCAAGGTTCCGGGGGGGCCAAAAACATTCAGTACTTC
TRBJ1-5 | TRBV7-8 | - | TRBD1 | CASSLWTGLNQPQHF | TGTGCCAGCAGCTTATGGACAGGCCTCAATCAGCCCCAGCATTTT
TRBJ2-1 | TRBV7-9 | - | TRBD2 | CASSTASGGNNEQFF | TGTGCCAGCAGCACCGCTAGCGGGGGAAACAATGAGCAGTTCTTC
TRBJ1-1 | TRBV2 | - | - | CARHDGQTNTEAFF | TGTGCCAGACACGACGGACAGACCAACACTGAAGCTTTCTTT
TRBJ1-1 | TRBV7-9 | - | - | CASSLARMNTEAFF | TGTGCCAGCAGCTTAGCGAGGATGAACACTGAAGCTTTCTTT
TRBJ2-3 | TRBV9 | - | TRBD2 | CASNSGGGTDTQYF | TGTGCCAGCAACAGCGGGGGGGGTACAGATACGCAGTATTTT
TRBJ2-7 | TRBV30 | - | TRBD1 | CAWQDRGASYEQYF | TGTGCCTGGCAGGACAGGGGAGCTTCCTACGAGCAGTACTTC
TRBJ1-1 | TRBV6-5 | - | - | CASSYSRRGSTEAFF | TGTGCCAGCAGTTACTCGAGAAGGGGGAGCACTGAAGCTTTCTTT
TRBJ2-7 | TRBV6-1 | - | TRBD1 | CASSESSGGPYEQYF | TGTGCCAGCAGTGAATCGTCAGGGGGCCCGTACGAGCAGTACTTC
TRBJ2-3 | TRBV5-1 | - | - | CASSLFGSNTDTQYF | TGCGCCAGCAGCTTGTTCGGGTCTAACACAGATACGCAGTATTTT
TRBJ1-1 | TRBV4-1 | - | - | CASSQVVSMGYTEAFF | TGCGCCAGCAGCCAAGTGGTGTCGATGGGCTACACTGAAGCTTTCTTT
TRBJ2-2 | TRBV1 | - | - | CTSSHWDSTPGELFF | TGCACCAGCAGCCATTGGGACAGTACGCCGGGGGAGCTGTTTTTT
TRBJ1-3 | TRBV9 | - | TRBD1 | CASSPWTGYSGNTIYF | TGTGCCAGCAGCCCGTGGACAGGCTACTCTGGAAACACCATATATTTT
TRBJ2-7 | TRBV4-2 | - | TRBD2 | CASSQHLSGLAENEQYF | TGTGCCAGCAGCCAGCATTTATCGGGACTAGCGGAAAACGAGCAGTACTTC
TRBJ2-3 | TRBV27 | - | - | CASSPTAGITDTQYF | TGTGCCAGCAGTCCAACGGCGGGGATCACAGATACGCAGTATTTT
TRBJ1-6 | TRBV4-1 | - | - | CASSSRGAHNSPLHF | TGCGCCAGCAGCTCCCGGGGGGCGCATAATTCACCCCTCCACTTT
TRBJ2-7 | TRBV7-3 | - | TRBD2 | CASSYSGGSLEQYF | TGTGCCAGCAGCTATAGCGGGGGGTCCCTGGAGCAGTACTTC
TRBJ1-1 | TRBV6-5 | - | - | CASSPAVNTEAFF | TGTGCCAGCAGTCCAGCGGTTAACACTGAAGCTTTCTTT